This entry features one TCR beta chain sequence. Produced via immunoSEQ multiplex PCR; TCRdb's table is partial and in-frame only. The sample has some 60,000 clones, less than 95% seen once. The sample belongs to a study of blood T cell repertoires in COVID-19. Study at large: COVID-19 samples, acute and convalescent, were from the United States, Italy and Spain.

This CDR3 contains 14 residues. Germline V gives CDR1 LNHDA, CDR2 SQIVND (reference sequence). Unmatched junction bases numbered 3, after V lost 6 bases and J lost 4 bases. The receptor comes from a man in his forties or fifties with acute or convalescent COVID-19. This chain links TRBV19 with TRBJ2-2; TRBD1 matches at 9 bases. Sequences were obtained from peripheral blood. CDR3 protein: CASRGQGGTGELFF. For the CDR3, the DNA is TGTGCCAGTAGGGGACAGGGAGGCACCGGGGAGCTGTTTTTT.